These T cell receptor beta chains were read from a single sample in a study of cytotoxic CD8 clonotypes in ibrutinib-treated CLL. TCRdb's table, derived via immunoSEQ multiplex PCR, lists solely in-frame clones and lacks some. The data contain about 250,000 clones, about three quarters of them singletons. Sequences were derived from PBMCs, sampled after 24 months of ibrutinib treatment. These receptors were taken from a human donor with chronic lymphocytic leukemia. The CDR3 runs from the conserved cysteine through the conserved F or W. The D gene is left open where the match is weak. Expanded clones are given a class, and other clones once, few, many or no size at all.

size	D	V	J	DNA	CDR3
few	-	TRBV28	TRBJ1-2	TGTGCCAGCAGTTTATCACGGACGCCGATTCGGGGCTACACCTTC	CASSLSRTPIRGYTF
-	TRBD1	TRBV5-1	TRBJ2-1	TGCGCCAGCAGCTTGGCCTCCGGGACAGGGGCCCATGAGCAGTTCTTC	CASSLASGTGAHEQFF
-	-	TRBV7-9	TRBJ2-7	TGTGCCAGCAGCTTACGACCCCGGGACATCTCCTACGAGCAGTACTTC	CASSLRPRDISYEQYF
-	TRBD1	TRBV2	TRBJ2-7	TGTGCCAGCACGACCGGGACAGGGTACTACGAGCAGTACTTC	CASTTGTGYYEQYF
once	-	TRBV4-2	TRBJ1-5	TGTGCCAGCAGCCAAAGCCCAAAAACCGTCGACAATCAGCCCCAGCATTTT	CASSQSPKTVDNQPQHF
-	-	TRBV5-4	TRBJ2-7	TGTGCCAGCAGCTCCGATTACTCCTACGAGCAGTACTTC	CASSSDYSYEQYF
-	-	TRBV11-3	TRBJ1-1	TGTGCCAGCAGCTTAGTGGTGAACACTGAAGCTTTCTTT	CASSLVVNTEAFF
once	-	TRBV11-1	TRBJ1-1	TGTGCCAGCAGCCCCACCCCGACAGTTGCCACTGAAGCTTTCTTT	CASSPTPTVATEAFF
once	TRBD2	TRBV29-1	TRBJ2-1	TGCAGCTCCCTCACTAGCGATGAGCAGTTCTTC	CSSLTSDEQFF
-	TRBD2	TRBV4-3	TRBJ2-3	TGCGCCAGCAGCCAAGATCTAACGGGGGGTGGCACAGATACGCAGTATTTT	CASSQDLTGGGTDTQYF
few	TRBD2	TRBV7-9	TRBJ2-7	TGTGCCAGCAGCCCTAGCGGGGTGGGGTACTACGAGCAGTACTTC	CASSPSGVGYYEQYF
-	-	TRBV25-1	TRBJ2-7	TGTGCCAGCAGTGCGGGCCACATAGGCGAGCAGTACTTC	CASSAGHIGEQYF
-	TRBD2	TRBV7-9	TRBJ2-7	TGTGCCAGCAGCTTAACTAGCGGGAGAGTCAGCGAGCAGTACTTC	CASSLTSGRVSEQYF
-	-	TRBV27	TRBJ2-7	TGTGCCAGCAGTTTAAAGGGGACAAGCGAGCAGTACTTC	CASSLKGTSEQYF
once	-	TRBV19	TRBJ2-3	TGTGCCAGTAGTACGGACAGACTCACAGATACGCAGTATTTT	CASSTDRLTDTQYF
-	TRBD2	TRBV18	TRBJ2-7	TGTGCCAGCTCACTCGATGGACTAGCGGCCTACGAGCAGTACTTC	CASSLDGLAAYEQYF
once	TRBD1	TRBV28	TRBJ2-2	TGTGCCAGCAGTTTTAGGGACAGTCCGAACACCGGGGAGCTGTTTTTT	CASSFRDSPNTGELFF
few	-	TRBV6-5	TRBJ1-1	TGTGCCAGCAGAATCCTACAGGGAGTGAACACTGAAGCTTTCTTT	CASRILQGVNTEAFF
-	TRBD1	TRBV18	TRBJ1-1	TGTGCCAGCTCACCCGGGACAGGGAACACTGAAGCTTTCTTT	CASSPGTGNTEAFF
-	TRBD2	TRBV30	TRBJ2-7	TGTGCCTGGCGGGGGACTAGCGGGAGTGTCGCCTACGAGCAGTACTTC	CAWRGTSGSVAYEQYF
few	-	TRBV27	TRBJ1-4	TGTGCCAGCAGTTTATCGTGGGGGAACAATGAAAAACTGTTTTTT	CASSLSWGNNEKLFF
few	-	TRBV14	TRBJ2-6	TGTGCCAGCAGTTACCCCTTTTTTGGAGGGGCTGTTGGGGCCAACGTCCTGACTTTC	CASSYPFFGGAVGANVLTF
-	TRBD1	TRBV6-9	TRBJ2-7	TGTGCCAGCAGCGACCAAAGCACAGGGGACGAGCAGTACTTC	CASSDQSTGDEQYF
-	-	TRBV7-9	TRBJ2-3	TGTGCCAGCAGCCGCTTCACTGGCACAGATACGCAGTATTTT	CASSRFTGTDTQYF
-	TRBD2	TRBV11-3	TRBJ2-1	TGTGCCAGCAGCTACTCTAGCGGGAAGTTCGATGAGCAGTTCTTC	CASSYSSGKFDEQFF
-	-	TRBV11-3	TRBJ2-2	TGTGCCACCACGCCGGGACCCACGAACACCGGGGAGCTGTTTTTT	CATTPGPTNTGELFF
-	-	TRBV21-1	TRBJ1-1	TGTGCCAGCAGGAGATACGACGGAGAGAACACTGAAGCTTTCTTT	CASRRYDGENTEAFF
few	-	TRBV27	TRBJ2-1	TGTGCCAGCAGTAGGCGGGCCGGATACAATGAGCAGTTCTTC	CASSRRAGYNEQFF
-	-	TRBV19	TRBJ1-5	TGTGCCAGTAGTATAGATGGTACAGTATTCGGTCAGCCCCAGCATTTT	CASSIDGTVFGQPQHF
-	TRBD2	TRBV7-9	TRBJ2-3	TGTGCCAGCAAGAGCGGGATCAGCACAGATACGCAGTATTTT	CASKSGISTDTQYF
-	-	TRBV7-6	TRBJ1-2	TGTGCCAGCAGCTTAGGCAACCCGACAGGCCCTTATGGCTACACCTTC	CASSLGNPTGPYGYTF
-	-	TRBV6-6	TRBJ2-7	TGTGCCAGCAGTCCCCAGGGGGGGTCCCTATACGAGCAGTACTTC	CASSPQGGSLYEQYF
-	-	TRBV27	TRBJ2-7	TGTGCCAGCAGTCCGATCCCTATCAACACCGAGTACTTC	CASSPIPINTEYF
few	-	TRBV27	TRBJ2-1	TGTGCCAGCAGCACGCCCCGGGGGCTGCACAATGAGCAGTTCTTC	CASSTPRGLHNEQFF
few	TRBD1	TRBV15	TRBJ2-1	TGTGCCACCAGCACCTTCGGACAGGGGAGCTCCTACAATGAGCAGTTCTTC	CATSTFGQGSSYNEQFF
-	-	TRBV5-1	TRBJ2-1	TGCGCCAGCAGCTTGGGTGGGCCCCAAACCCTCTACAATGAGCAGTTCTTC	CASSLGGPQTLYNEQFF
few	-	TRBV27	TRBJ1-5	TGTGCCAGCAGTTGGGGCGACAGAAATCAGCCCCAGCATTTT	CASSWGDRNQPQHF
-	-	TRBV11-2	TRBJ2-1	TGTGCCAGCAGCTTTAGCAGACCTGAGCAGTTCTTC	CASSFSRPEQFF
-	-	TRBV18	TRBJ2-1	TGTGCCAGCTCACCAGGCTCTGGCGATGAGCAGTTCTTC	CASSPGSGDEQFF
few	-	TRBV6-5	TRBJ1-3	TGTGCCAGCAAACCGAAAGGAAACACCATATATTTT	CASKPKGNTIYF